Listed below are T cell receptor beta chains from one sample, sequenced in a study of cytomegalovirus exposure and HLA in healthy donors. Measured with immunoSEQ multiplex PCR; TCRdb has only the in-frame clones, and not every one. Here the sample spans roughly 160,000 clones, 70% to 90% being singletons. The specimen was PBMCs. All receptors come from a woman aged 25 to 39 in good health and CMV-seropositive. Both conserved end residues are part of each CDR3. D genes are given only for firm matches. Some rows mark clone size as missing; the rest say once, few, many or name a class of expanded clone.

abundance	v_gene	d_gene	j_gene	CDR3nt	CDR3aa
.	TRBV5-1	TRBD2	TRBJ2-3	TGCGCCAGCAGCTTGGTGATAGCGGGGCCTTCGGCAGATACGCAGTATTTT	CASSLVIAGPSADTQYF
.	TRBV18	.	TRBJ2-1	TGTGCCAGCTCACCAGGGAGAATAAATGAGCAGTTCTTC	CASSPGRINEQFF
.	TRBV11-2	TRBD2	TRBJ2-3	TGTGCCAGCAGCTTCCTAGCGGGGCAGCGGGATACGCAGTATTTT	CASSFLAGQRDTQYF
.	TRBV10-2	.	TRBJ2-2	TGCGCCAGCAGGTCTGGCCTCACCGGGGAGCTGTTTTTT	CASRSGLTGELFF
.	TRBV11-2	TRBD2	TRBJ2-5	TGTGCCAGCAGCTTAGGTACTAGCGGGGGCAGGGAAGAGACCCAGTACTTC	CASSLGTSGGREETQYF
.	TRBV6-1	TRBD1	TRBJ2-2	TGTGCCAGCCAGCTAACAGGGGGCACCGGGGAGCTGTTTTTT	CASQLTGGTGELFF
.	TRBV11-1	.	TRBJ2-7	TGTGCCAGCAGCCAAACTCAGGTGCAGAGCTCCTACGAGCAGTACTTC	CASSQTQVQSSYEQYF
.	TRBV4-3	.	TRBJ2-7	TGCGCCAGCAGCCAAGATCAGGGGACGGACGAGCAGTACTTC	CASSQDQGTDEQYF
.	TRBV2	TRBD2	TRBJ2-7	TGTGCCAGCAGTGCAGACTGGACTAGCGGGGGCTACGAGCAGTACTTC	CASSADWTSGGYEQYF
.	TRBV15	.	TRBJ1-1	TGTGCCACCAGCAGAGGTGGCGCAGCGCGGACTGAAGCTTTCTTT	CATSRGGAARTEAFF
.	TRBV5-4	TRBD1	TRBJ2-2	TGTGCCAGCAGCTTGGACAGGGGGATCGGGGAGCTGTTTTTT	CASSLDRGIGELFF
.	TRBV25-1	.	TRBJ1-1	TGTGCCAGCAGTGACGGGTACACTGAAGCTTTCTTT	CASSDGYTEAFF
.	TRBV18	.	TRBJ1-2	TGTGCCAGCTCACCACTAACAGCACTGGATGAAGCCTATGGCTACACCTTC	CASSPLTALDEAYGYTF
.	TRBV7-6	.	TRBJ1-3	TGTGCCAGCCGTAACCCTTGGTCCAGCTCTGGAAACACCATATATTTT	CASRNPWSSSGNTIYF
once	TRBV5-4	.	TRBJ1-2	TGTGCCAGCAGCTTAGGTAACAGGGTTAGCTATGGCTACACCTTC	CASSLGNRVSYGYTF
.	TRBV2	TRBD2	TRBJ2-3	TGTGCCAGCACTAGCGGGGGGTCCTTCACAGATACGCAGTATTTT	CASTSGGSFTDTQYF
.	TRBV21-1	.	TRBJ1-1	TGTGCCAGCAGCAAAAAGGGGGCGTGCTGGTATACTGAAGCTTTCTTT	CASSKKGACWYTEAFF
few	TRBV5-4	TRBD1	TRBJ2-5	TGTGCCAGCAGCCCGAAAAACGGACAGGGTGGGGAGACCCAGTACTTC	CASSPKNGQGGETQYF
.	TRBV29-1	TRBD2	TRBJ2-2	TGCAGCGTTCGGGGGGGGGAACGGAACACCGGGGAGCTGTTTTTT	CSVRGGERNTGELFF
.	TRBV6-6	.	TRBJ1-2	TGTGCCAGCAGCTTGGGCGCGGGGTACGGCTACACCTTC	CASSLGAGYGYTF
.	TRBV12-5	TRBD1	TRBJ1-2	TGTGCTAGTGGTTTGGTACTCAGTCCAGGGGGCGTCTATGGCTACACCTTC	CASGLVLSPGGVYGYTF
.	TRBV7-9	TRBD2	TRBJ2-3	TGTGCCAGCAGCTTAGGCTACGCGGGGGGGCCAGGCGACACGCAGTATTTT	CASSLGYAGGPGDTQYF
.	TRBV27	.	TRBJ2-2	TGTGCCAGCAGTTTCACCAGAGATCCGAGGGGGGAGCTGTTTTTT	CASSFTRDPRGELFF
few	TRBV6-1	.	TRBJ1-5	TGTGCCAGCAGCCGAATCGGGAGCAATCAGCCCCAGCATTTT	CASSRIGSNQPQHF
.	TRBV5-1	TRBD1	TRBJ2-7	TGCGCCAGCAGCCCGACAGGGAGCCCCTACGAGCAGTACTTC	CASSPTGSPYEQYF
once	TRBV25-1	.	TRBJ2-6	TGTGCCAGCAGTGTCTCGGGGACTGGGGCCAACGTCCTGACTTTC	CASSVSGTGANVLTF
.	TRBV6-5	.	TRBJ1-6	TGTGCCAGCAGCCCCGGGGGGGGGCAGTCACCCCTCCACTTT	CASSPGGGQSPLHF
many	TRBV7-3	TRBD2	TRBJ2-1	TGTGCCAGCAGCGAAACCGGGACTAGCGGGGCCTACAATGAGCAGTTCTTC	CASSETGTSGAYNEQFF
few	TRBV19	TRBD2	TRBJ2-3	TGTGCCAGTAGACTCTCTGGGCTAGCGGGGGGGACGACCACAGATACGCAGTATTTT	CASRLSGLAGGTTTDTQYF
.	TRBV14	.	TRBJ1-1	TGTGCCAGCAGTCGAATAAGGGCCGGACTAGTGAACACTGAAGCTTTCTTT	CASSRIRAGLVNTEAFF
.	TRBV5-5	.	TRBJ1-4	TGTGCCAGCAGCTTGGATGCGAACGCAACGCCCAAAAAACTGTTTTTT	CASSLDANATPKKLFF
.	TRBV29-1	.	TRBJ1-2	TGCAGCGTTGGAGGGTCAAATAACTATGGCTACACCTTC	CSVGGSNNYGYTF
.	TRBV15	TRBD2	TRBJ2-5	TGTGCCACCAGCAGAGGAACGGGGGGGCAAGAGACCCAGTACTTC	CATSRGTGGQETQYF
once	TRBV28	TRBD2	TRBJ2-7	TGTGCCAGCAGTTTTCTGTCAGCGGGGGGTCCCTACGAGCAGTACTTC	CASSFLSAGGPYEQYF
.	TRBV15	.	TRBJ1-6	TGTGCCACCAGCAGAGCTCGGGCAGGGGCCAATTCACCCCTCCACTTT	CATSRARAGANSPLHF
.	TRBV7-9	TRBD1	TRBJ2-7	TGTGCCAGCAGCTATCAAAGGGACAGCTCCTACGAGCAGTACTTC	CASSYQRDSSYEQYF
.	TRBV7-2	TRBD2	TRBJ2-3	TGTGCCAGCAGCTTTATTAGCGGGGGCACAGATACGCAGTATTTT	CASSFISGGTDTQYF
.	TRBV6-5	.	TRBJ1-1	TGTGCCAGCAGTTACAGCAGGCCCTCCGAAGCTTTCTTT	CASSYSRPSEAFF
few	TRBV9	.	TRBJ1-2	TGTGCCAGCACCACAGGGTTTGGGGGCTACACCTTC	CASTTGFGGYTF
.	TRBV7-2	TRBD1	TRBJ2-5	TGTGCCAGCAGCTTAGATATAGGGGGCGAGGAGACCCAGTACTTC	CASSLDIGGEETQYF
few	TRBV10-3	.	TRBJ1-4	TGTGCCATCAGTGAGGGGCCCGGGGGAAGGACGTCAACTAATGAAAAACTGTTTTTT	CAISEGPGGRTSTNEKLFF
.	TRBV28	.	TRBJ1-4	TGTGCCAGCAGTTTAGCGGGGCGTGTTGAAAAACTGTTTTTT	CASSLAGRVEKLFF
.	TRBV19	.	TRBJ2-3	TGTGCCAGTAGTATAGTTAGCAGTAGGGATACGCAGTATTTT	CASSIVSSRDTQYF
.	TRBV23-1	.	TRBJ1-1	TGCGCCAGCAGTCGGGCAGAGCCTGAAGCTTTCTTT	CASSRAEPEAFF
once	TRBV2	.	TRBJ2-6	TGTGCCAGCAGAGAGTCCTCTGGGGCCAACGTCCTGACTTTC	CASRESSGANVLTF
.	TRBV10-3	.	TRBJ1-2	TGTGCCATCAGTGATGTGACAGGAGCCAACTATGGCTACACCTTC	CAISDVTGANYGYTF